This entry describes one TCR beta chain. Its antigen is unknown. This specimen comes from a study of radiotherapy plus CTLA-4 blockade in lung cancer. Study conclusions and caveats: After treatment with radiotherapy plus ipilimumab, TCR clones that came from the tumor expanded in blood. Alongside interferon-beta, early blood T cell clone dynamics were reportedly the best predictor of response.

The V end was cut by 3 bases, the J end by 5 bases, with 20 bases between. Germline lookup yields CDR1 MGHDK and CDR2 SYGVNS. The CDR3 consists of 16 residues. TCRdb keeps only in-frame clones here, not all; method: immunoSEQ multiplex PCR. Of 60,000 to 85,000 clones listed, more than 85% were seen once; the top ten hold approximately 0.9%. The genes are TRBV25-1 and TRBJ2-7; D is possibly TRBD2 (5 bases). The clonotype was recovered from a human donor with non-small cell lung cancer who had stable disease on radiotherapy plus ipilimumab. The input for sequencing was peripheral blood, taken from a patient treated with radiotherapy plus ipilimumab. The CDR3 nucleotides are TGTGCCAGCAGTGAGCGGAGGTCAAACCCTCCGGACGAGCAGTACTTC. This gives the protein CASSERRSNPPDEQYF.